This TCR beta chain came from a study of shared clonotypes between healthy human individuals. Positively selected for CCR7, the CD45RO-negative cells used as naive CD8 cells excluded terminally differentiated effector memory CD45RA+ cells. The study ran the assay at deep level. Sequenced by immunoSEQ multiplex PCR; TCRdb stores in-frame clones only, minus some. The sample lists 650,000 to 800,000 clones; about 91% were seen once. This CDR3 spans 15 amino acids. Germline-derived CDR1 and CDR2 are WNHNN and SYGVQD (reference sequence). Trimming removed 3 bases from V and 2 bases from J, with 14 bases in between.

V gene TRBV10-1 combines with J gene TRBJ2-7; D unclear. The receptor was derived from a young man in good health. The specimen sequenced was naive CD8+ T cells sorted from blood. DNA for the CDR3: TGCGCCAGCAGTGAATGGACGGACGATGCCTACGAGCAGTACTTC. Amino acid sequence: CASSEWTDDAYEQYF.